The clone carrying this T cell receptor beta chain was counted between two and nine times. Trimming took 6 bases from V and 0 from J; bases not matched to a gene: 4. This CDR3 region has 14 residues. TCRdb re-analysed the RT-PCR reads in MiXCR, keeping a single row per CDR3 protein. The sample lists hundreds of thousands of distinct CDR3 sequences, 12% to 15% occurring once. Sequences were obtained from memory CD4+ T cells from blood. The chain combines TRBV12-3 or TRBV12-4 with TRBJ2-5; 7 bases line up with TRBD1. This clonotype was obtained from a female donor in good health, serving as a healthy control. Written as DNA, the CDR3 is TGTGCCAGCAGCTCGGGACAGAACCAAGAGACCCAGTACTTC. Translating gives CASSSGQNQETQYF.